The source of this TCR beta chain is a study of T cell clones after liver transplantation. Study-wide context: In this trial, immunosuppression withdrawal was attempted within 2 years of liver transplant. Timepoints were pre-transplant, pre-withdrawal, and after withdrawal was completed or failed.

The CDR3 sequence is 15 residues long. The ends lost 4 bases at V and 4 bases at J; junction bases unmatched: 8. Germline values: CDR1 SEHNR, CDR2 FQNEAQ (reference sequence). Sequenced by immunoSEQ multiplex PCR; TCRdb stores in-frame clones only, minus some. The data contain approximately 7,300 clones, roughly 80% of them singletons. Study outcomes and limitations: Rather than being deleted, graft donor-reactive T cells may have moved into the graft. Circulating graft-donor-reactive CD4 TCRbeta sequences fell significantly post-transplant in most of the 8 subjects.

Concerning this clone: The antigen is not known.

The specimen was CD8+ T cells from blood, collected before liver transplant. V usage is TRBV7-9 and J usage is TRBJ1-2, with 8 bases lining up with TRBD1. The TCR sequence derives from a human donor who received a liver transplant. This chain's CDR3 is CASSSRDRRIYGYTF. CDR3 nucleotides: TGTGCCAGCAGCTCCAGGGACAGGCGGATCTATGGCTACACCTTC.